This passage covers 14 T cell receptor beta chains from one sample sequenced in a study of graft-versus-host responses after intestinal transplantation. These receptors are not linked to any known antigen. Sequencing used immunoSEQ multiplex PCR; TCRdb keeps in-frame clones, though not all of them. The profile covers fewer than 150,000 clones, with 85% to 95% appearing a single time and approximately 0.17% taken by the ten largest. Sequencing was performed on unstimulated CD4+ T cells sorted from spleen or lymph node cells, taken before intestinal transplant. Receptor source: a human donor who received an intestinal transplant.

This clone showed up just a few times. The CDR3 spells CASSPGGTGDTEAFF. CDR3 DNA: TGTGCCAGCAGCCCTGGGGGGACAGGGGACACTGAAGCTTTCTTT. The chain joins TRBV11-3 to TRBJ1-1, with 10 bases aligning to TRBD1. CDR1 and CDR2 from the germline V gene are SGHNT and YENEEA. Losses at the gene ends were 5 bases for V and 3 bases for J; bases not matched to a gene: 6. This CDR3 region has 15 residues.

This clone was seen just once. The chain employs TRBV25-1 and TRBJ2-7; D gene unclear. Trimming took 4 bases from V and 2 from J, leaving 9 bases between them. The CDR3 consists of 13 residues. CDR1 MGHDK and CDR2 SYGVNS come from the germline V gene. The CDR3: CASSVNSAYEQYF. As DNA, the CDR3 is TGTGCCAGCAGTGTGAACAGCGCCTACGAGCAGTACTTC.

The chain recombines TRBV7-6 with TRBJ2-5; a weak D match, TRBD1 (5 bases). The CDR3 covers 13 residues. V dropped 3 bases and J dropped 3 bases, with 8 bases sitting between them. In germline, CDR1 is SGHVS, CDR2 FNYEAQ. In nucleotides, the CDR3 is TGTGCCAGCAGCTTGGTAGGGGAAGAGACCCAGTACTTC. Translated, it gives CASSLVGEETQYF.

This chain uses TRBV5-4 with TRBJ1-1; D gene uncertain. Germline-derived CDR1 and CDR2 are SGHNT and YYREEE (reference sequence). This CDR3 is built from 16 residues. V shed 4 bases and J shed 0 bases, with 16 bases lying between them. CDR3 region: CASSQAGPGMNTEAFF. DNA for the CDR3: TGTGCCAGCAGCCAGGCCGGTCCGGGGATGAACACTGAAGCTTTCTTT.

The chain combines TRBV7-2 with TRBJ2-7; 7 nucleotides agree with TRBD1. V shed 1 base, J shed 1 base, and the junction held 4 bases outside the gene matches. The CDR3 consists of 15 residues. Per the germline V gene, CDR1 is SGHTA and CDR2 is FQGNSA. CDR3 region: CASSLGGTASYEQYF. The CDR3 region has the DNA TGTGCCAGCAGCTTAGGGGGGACAGCTTCCTACGAGCAGTACTTC.

The chain combines TRBV18 with TRBJ1-2, with 7 bases that match TRBD1. CDR3 length equals 16 residues. Germline V gives CDR1 KGHSH, CDR2 LQKENI. With V trimmed by 3 bases and J by 4 bases, 11 bases remained unmatched. The CDR3 bases are TGTGCCAGCTCACCTTCACAGGGGCAGAACGTCTATGGCTACACCTTC. This encodes CASSPSQGQNVYGYTF. The full variable domain, in which reference TRBV18 and TRBJ1-2 provide the parts outside the CDR3, is NAGVMQNPRHLVRRRGQEARLRCSPMKGHSHVYWYRQLPEEGLKFMVYLQKENIIDESGMPKERFSAEFPKEGPSILRIQQVVRGDSAAYFCASSPSQGQNVYGYTFGSGTRLTVV.

The rearrangement uses TRBV4-2 and TRBJ2-1, with 14 bases lining up with TRBD2. Germline assignment: CDR1 LGHNA and CDR2 YNFKEQ. The trim removed 4 bases at V and 4 bases at J, leaving 3 bases unmatched. The CDR3 covers 16 residues. The CDR3 loop is CASSPRTSGGYNEQFF. As DNA, the CDR3 is TGTGCCAGCAGCCCTCGGACTAGCGGGGGGTACAATGAGCAGTTCTTC.

V is TRBV2 and J is TRBJ2-7, with D unresolved. V lost 7 bases to trimming and J lost 3 bases, with 16 bases between them. This CDR3 contains 14 residues. CDR1 is SNHLY and CDR2 is FYNNEI in the germline V gene. CDR3 nucleotide sequence: TGTGCCAGCAAGGTCGGGCCCCCCGGCTACGAGCAGTACTTC. Amino acid sequence: CASKVGPPGYEQYF.

This clone was observed a handful of times. The genes are TRBV12-1 and TRBJ2-7; the table's D call, TRBD2, has no DNA check behind it. TRBV12-1 is deemed a pseudogene. The CDR3 contains 19 residues. CDR3 residues: CASSPNPVLAGGPSYEQYF. The CDR3 DNA follows: TGTGCCAGCAGTCCAAACCCCGTACTAGCGGGGGGGCCCTCCTACGAGCAGTACTTC.

The V call is TRBV7-6, the J call TRBJ2-1, with D perhaps TRBD2 (6 bases). V was cut by 2 bases and J by 5 bases, with 7 bases left in between. This CDR3 region has 13 residues. From germline, CDR1 is SGHVS and CDR2 FNYEAQ. The CDR3 sequence is CASSLLADNEQFF. DNA of the CDR3: TGTGCCAGCAGCTTATTAGCGGACAATGAGCAGTTCTTC.

This chain uses TRBV12-5 with TRBJ2-7; the D is unclear. Germline values: CDR1 LGHNT, CDR2 FRNRAP. This CDR3 spans 14 amino acids. The V gene lost 1 base and the J gene lost 2 bases, with 9 bases spanning the gap. The CDR3, as DNA: TGTGCTAGTGGTTTGGGGCAGATGACCTACGAGCAGTACTTC. Its protein product is CASGLGQMTYEQYF.

The V and J genes are TRBV6-1 and TRBJ1-2, with D uncertain. There are 13 residues in the CDR3. Trimming cost V 4 bases and J 0 bases, with 6 bases left between them. Germline CDR1 and CDR2: MNHNS and SASEGT. The CDR3, as DNA: TGTGCCAGCAGTGTTCGGTCTAACTATGGCTACACCTTC. Translating it yields CASSVRSNYGYTF.

J is TRBJ2-2 and V is TRBV14; D not certain. The CDR3 covers 16 residues. The V gene lost 2 bases and the J gene lost 1 base, with 11 bases spanning the gap. Germline-derived CDR1 and CDR2 are SGHDN and FVKESK. In DNA, the CDR3 is TGTGCCAGCAGCCAATGGGGTCGAGGGAACACCGGGGAGCTGTTTTTT. It yields the protein CASSQWGRGNTGELFF.

The chain carries TRBV7-6 and TRBJ2-1; D is ambiguous. The CDR3 consists of 15 residues. Trimming took off 1 base at V and 3 bases at J, with 10 bases between the two ends. Germline loops: CDR1 SGHVS, CDR2 FNYEAQ. This CDR3 is CASSLDLAHYNEQFF. The CDR3 DNA is TGTGCCAGCAGCTTAGACCTGGCTCACTACAATGAGCAGTTCTTC.